A selection of T cell receptor beta chains follows, all from one sample in a study of T cells in Graves' hyperthyroidism and ophthalmopathy. TCRdb used MiXCR to reprocess the multiplex PCR reads, holding one entry per CDR3 protein. The table lists under 400,000 distinct CDR3 sequences, over 12% of them singletons. Material for sequencing was blood. The receptors were gathered from a woman in her sixties or seventies with Graves' ophthalmopathy. CDR3s include the opening cysteine and the closing phenylalanine or tryptophan. The D gene is left open where the match is weak. Rows give clone size only sometimes, using once, few, many, or a class for an expanded clone.

D: TRBD2; J: TRBJ2-1; size: many; V: TRBV28; DNA: TGTGCCAGCAGTTCTCCATTCTTAAGCGGGATCCACTCCTACAATGAGCAGTTCTTC; CDR3: CASSSPFLSGIHSYNEQFF
D: NA; J: TRBJ2-1; size: many; V: TRBV20-1; DNA: TGCAGTGCTAGAGATCTGGCTAGCGCCGGGGCGCTCTACAATGAGCAGTTCTTC; CDR3: CSARDLASAGALYNEQFF
D: NA; J: TRBJ2-3; size: few; V: TRBV24-1; DNA: TGTGCCACCAGTGATTTCGAGGATACGCAGTATTTT; CDR3: CATSDFEDTQYF
D: TRBD2; J: TRBJ2-1; size: NA; V: TRBV20-1; DNA: TGCAGTGCTCCCCGGACTAGCGGGAGTGGGAGTAATGAGCAGTTCTTC; CDR3: CSAPRTSGSGSNEQFF
D: TRBD2; J: TRBJ2-7; size: many; V: TRBV28; DNA: TGTGCCAGCTCCAGCGGGAGAGACGAGCAGTACTTC; CDR3: CASSSGRDEQYF
D: TRBD1; J: TRBJ2-2; size: many; V: TRBV18; DNA: TGTGCCAGCTCACGGACAGGGGCGAACACCGGGGAGCTGTTTTTT; CDR3: CASSRTGANTGELFF
D: TRBD2; J: TRBJ2-5; size: many; V: TRBV7-9; DNA: TGTGCCAGCAGCTACCTAGGGACTAGCGGAGAAGAGACCCAGTACTTC; CDR3: CASSYLGTSGEETQYF
D: NA; J: TRBJ1-2; size: NA; V: TRBV28; DNA: TGTGCCAGCAGTTTTGACGGGGGCGGCTACACCTTC; CDR3: CASSFDGGGYTF
D: NA; J: TRBJ1-5; size: NA; V: TRBV27; DNA: TGTGCCAGCAGCCCCGCGGGGGACCAGCCCCAGCATTTT; CDR3: CASSPAGDQPQHF
D: TRBD1; J: TRBJ2-3; size: many; V: TRBV5-8; DNA: TGTGCCAGCAGCGTTCGGGGACAGAGCACAGATACGCAGTATTTT; CDR3: CASSVRGQSTDTQYF
D: NA; J: TRBJ1-5; size: many; V: TRBV2; DNA: TGTGCCAGCAGTGGCGGAGGATATAGCAATCAGCCCCAGCATTTT; CDR3: CASSGGGYSNQPQHF
D: TRBD2; J: TRBJ2-1; size: NA; V: TRBV7-7; DNA: TGTGCTAGCAGCTTAGAAGGTAGCGGGAGGGAGCAGTTCTTC; CDR3: CASSLEGSGREQFF
D: NA; J: TRBJ2-5; size: few; V: TRBV24-1; DNA: TGTGCCACCTCATCTGGGGAGACCCAGTACTTC; CDR3: CATSSGETQYF
D: NA; J: TRBJ1-2; size: NA; V: TRBV14; DNA: TGTGCCAGCAGCCAAGATAGGATGGCAGGCTATGGCTACACCTTC; CDR3: CASSQDRMAGYGYTF
D: NA; J: TRBJ2-7; size: NA; V: TRBV20-1; DNA: TGCAGTGCTTACTCCGGGACTGTAGCCTACGAGCAGTACTTC; CDR3: CSAYSGTVAYEQYF
D: TRBD1; J: TRBJ1-1; size: many; V: TRBV20-1; DNA: TGCAGTGCTAGAGGCGGGACAGGGGCGAGGACTGAAGCTTTCTTT; CDR3: CSARGGTGARTEAFF
D: NA; J: TRBJ2-7; size: many; V: TRBV7-2; DNA: TGTGCCAGCAGCTTGGTCGACTTCTACGAGCAGTACTTC; CDR3: CASSLVDFYEQYF
D: NA; J: TRBJ2-2; size: NA; V: TRBV18; DNA: TGTGCCAGCTCACCTGAAGCCCCCCCTACGACCGGGGAGCTGTTTTTT; CDR3: CASSPEAPPTTGELFF
D: NA; J: TRBJ1-1; size: NA; V: TRBV6-2/TRBV6-3; DNA: TGTGCCAGCAGTTCCCGAACAGGGCCTGAAGCTTTCTTT; CDR3: CASSSRTGPEAFF
D: NA; J: TRBJ2-1; size: many; V: TRBV6-1; DNA: TGTGCCAGCAGCGTAGGGAGGGAGCAGTTCTTC; CDR3: CASSVGREQFF
D: NA; J: TRBJ1-2; size: many; V: TRBV7-9; DNA: TGTGCCAGCAGTATAGTGTCGGCAGGGGAGAACTATGGCTACACCTTC; CDR3: CASSIVSAGENYGYTF
D: NA; J: TRBJ1-3; size: few; V: TRBV7-9; DNA: TGTGCCAGCAGCTTAGGTAGCCAGGGGACCACCAGAAACACCATATATTTT; CDR3: CASSLGSQGTTRNTIYF